This TCR beta chain was recorded in a study of cytomegalovirus exposure and HLA in healthy donors (TCRdb year 2017). In the study overall: An earlier analysis of some 600 of the donors reported about 300 Gb of sequence data and about 120 million unique TCR beta sequences obtained from around 170 million T cells. A later analysis re-examined previously published TCR beta repertoires from hundreds of donors and added high-resolution HLA genotyping to investigate patterns of TCR occurrence. Along with the approximately 650-subject first cohort, a separate validation cohort of over a hundred different subjects was used. The study used immunosequencing to profile the T cell repertoires of 666 subjects and linked those repertoires to cytomegalovirus serostatus. Both class I and class II loci were covered by HLA typing, at four-digit resolution. An earlier analysis of roughly 580 of the donors used high-throughput TCR beta sequencing to judge whether each TCR beta V gene segment behaved as functional or pseudogenic. Every repertoire in the discovery cohort had been generated on one and the same sequencing platform. About 330 gigabases of sequencing data and 70 million to 100 million unique TCR sequences made up an early release that covered approximately 700 HLA-typed donors. The aim of the study was to test whether cataloging public T cell receptors could identify signatures of past pathogen exposure. Genome-wide SNP genotypes for about 65% of the roughly 700 donors were used in a later genetic analysis, which treated that subset as a discovery cohort. To predict cytomegalovirus infection status, the study combined high-throughput TCR immunosequencing, statistical association of individual TCRs with disease status, and machine learning. Donor age, sex, ethnicity and CMV serostatus were compiled alongside the repertoire data. Of the approximately 370 genotyped donors, 75% to 85% were placed in the genetic ancestry cluster associated with self-reported Caucasian donors. The number of typed donors differed by locus: about 620-640 for A, B, C, DRB1 and DQB1; 522 for DQA1; approximately 610 for DPA1; and roughly 450 for DPB1. Several DR-DQ haplotypes were handled as single units for association and clustering because linkage in the cohort was strong. Across approximately 400 genotyped donors of the cohort, an average of roughly 250,000 unique TCR beta nucleotide sequences per donor were sequenced, and 15% to 20% of those sequences were non-productive. In the later analysis, no new phenotypic data were used to find candidate immune exposures; instead, reliance was placed on TCR beta sequences and their occurrence across donors.

In total, just over 650 healthy bone marrow donors made up the cohort. At the time of sampling, all cohort members were nominally healthy, though unrecorded immune exposures were likely present. The donor was CMV seropositive and was included in the group of approximately 300 seropositive cohort members. A peripheral blood sample was provided by each donor, and peripheral blood mononuclear cells were used for TCR beta sequencing. The Qiagen DNeasy Blood Extraction Kit was used to extract genomic DNA from the blood cell samples. To prepare the library, the immunoSEQ multiplex PCR assay was applied. A mixture of 60 forward primers for TCR Vbeta segments and 13 reverse primers for TCR Jbeta segments was used in the multiplex PCR. The CDR3 region of rearranged TCR beta genes was amplified from genomic DNA with a multiplex PCR assay. Amplified TCR beta libraries were sequenced as 87-base-pair reads on the Illumina HiSeq System. Turning to the authors' computational methods: Across the 600 to 700 repertoires, a later analysis counted about 81 million unique TCR beta chains, some 11 million of which were shared by at least two donors. To remove PCR and sequencing errors, raw reads were error-corrected and collapsed into unique sequences using a nearest-neighbor algorithm that merged closely related sequences. CDR3 sequences were aligned to IMGT reference sequences to assign V, D and J gene segments. For a sequence to be retained, at least a six-nucleotide match to both a V gene segment and a J gene segment was required. A rearrangement was called productive if the CDR3 had no stop codons and remained in frame with V and J, and every other rearrangement was called non-productive. CDR3 was defined according to IMGT convention as the region running from the second conserved V-encoded cysteine to the conserved J-encoded phenylalanine. Sequences without an unambiguous match to a single V gene segment were excluded from the earlier analysis of about 600 of the donors. An earlier analysis of under 750 of the donors called V segments functional above 56.7% productive rearrangements and segregating when the between-donor standard deviation exceeded 5%. A statistical classification framework was built for diagnosing cytomegalovirus status from the catalog of TCR beta chain sequences. In a later analysis, TCR nucleotide sequences were compared against IMGT/GENE-DB human TR gene sequences so that V and J genes could be assigned. Using the TCRdist pipeline, a later analysis assigned CDR3 sequences along with most-parsimonious VDJ recombination scenarios. A later analysis defined each TCR beta chain by its CDR3 amino acid sequence plus V-gene family, and excluded reads lacking a unique V-gene family. As a way to deal with suspected cross-contamination and a sequencing artifact, a later analysis dropped more than 500 nucleotide sequences that were highly shared and had low generation probability. For each public chain, a later analysis derived a clonal expansion index from normalized ranks of inferred template counts within each repertoire. A later analysis computed generation probabilities with a VDJ recombination model fitted to out-of-frame rearrangements, and checked the results against IGoR. Hypergeometric tests were used in a later analysis to score TCR-TCR, TCR-HLA and TCR-CMV co-occurrence, with a repertoire-size bias correction applied to the TCR pairs. False discovery rates were estimated in a later analysis by permuting HLA or CMV assignments 20 times. In a later analysis, co-occurring TCRs were grouped using DBSCAN, with TCRdist sequence similarity added in when clustering inside HLA-allele-positive subsets. Repertoires with fewer than 30,000 or more than 120,000 public chains were left out of co-occurrence clustering, as were about five repertoires with anomalous nucleotide sharing. TCRdb carries this immuneACCESS record with in-frame sequences only. Its versions omit some clonotypes, under half of them owing to an unresolved V gene in the studies checked, with the rest unexplained. V and J calls and clone size are those listed in that table; D and trimming were worked out from the DNA. Recorded for this sample are about 300,000 clones; just over 85% of them occurred a single time. The ten largest clones represent 3% to 4% of the sample.

Overall results and qualifications from the work: This cohort had only TCR beta chains sequenced, and the lack of alpha or paired-chain data limited which features could be detected. For the cohort, immune exposure information was limited to CMV serostatus. V-gene and J-gene trimming of TCR beta chains was associated with a missense DCLRE1C variant in a later genetic analysis, and the association was replicated in an independent cohort. A further reported finding was that TCR beta sequences accurately predicted the HLA-A and HLA-B alleles for most subjects in the first cohort. Some IMGT-functional V segments, including TRBV6-2 and TRBV6-3, could not be told apart with the 87-base-pair reads, so those segments were excluded. Correlated functional status among segregating V segments might reflect linkage disequilibrium, but an unknown experimental factor could not be ruled out. In a later analysis, HLA-associated TCR beta chains showed more clonal expansion and lower generation probabilities than non-associated chains that were equally common. A few of the identified cytomegalovirus-associated TCR beta chains were confirmed in vitro to be specific for cytomegalovirus antigens. Strong co-occurrence of HLA alleles, especially DR and DQ, made assigning TCR associations to individual alleles difficult. A later analysis found that TCR association rates varied across HLA loci, with DRB1 alleles showing the most associated TCRs and HLA-C alleles the fewest. A cluster of highly shared sequence variants was judged likely to represent a technical artifact of the sequencing pipeline. The earlier analysis of 587 of the donors excluded around 17 rarely observed V segments, including chromosome 9 orphons, because counts were too low. Compared with the 666-donor mean, donors in an Asian-associated ancestry cluster had fewer N-insertions in productive TCRs, according to a later genetic analysis. In a later analysis, several top co-occurrence clusters were reported to appear linked to parvovirus B19, influenza, CMV and Epstein-Barr virus. The study gave a list of some 150 TCR beta chains associated with cytomegalovirus. A later analysis found that most CMV-associated TCR beta chains appeared HLA-restricted, with HLA associations seemingly driven largely by CMV exposure. In both the original and validation cohorts, the classifier was reported to diagnose cytomegalovirus status with high specificity and sensitivity. HLA typing was unavailable for some donors at each locus, so association tests used only the typed subset. While some public TCRs were present in many individuals, most TCR sequences turned up only very rarely across donors. In an earlier analysis of approximately 600 of the donors, most TCR beta V segments were observed in productive rearrangements about 87% or about 30% of the time, broadly matching IMGT annotations. The authors suggested that the approach could potentially be generalized to other disease states and immunological phenotypes. Roughly uniform sequencing depth across donors was assumed in presence/absence analyses, although this assumption may not hold. Specific HLA alleles were associated with more than 15,000 TCR beta sequences at a false discovery rate of 0.05 in a later analysis.

Points on this clone: Its antigen remains unidentified. No qualities accompany the bases; no much larger clone lies one base away.

Looking up the germline V gene yields CDR1 MNHEY and CDR2 SVGAGI. The CDR3 runs 11 residues from the cysteine to the phenylalanine. Only the CDR3 portion is preserved as DNA: 33 bases, with reading frame beginning at the first base. The V end gives up 6 bases and the J end 14 bases, leaving 7 bases in the junction not matched to a gene. This receptor was identified in a man in his forties in good health and CMV-seropositive. Sequenced: PBMCs. The rearrangement combines TRBV6-5 with TRBJ2-1, and 7 junction bases match TRBD1. The DNA sequence is given as TGTGCCAGCAGCCGACAGGGAAAGGAGTTCTTC. This yields the protein CASSRQGKEFF.